This T cell receptor beta chain came from a study of regulatory T cells in long-lasting Graves disease. Study observations and caveats: Less diverse TCR repertoires were seen in persistent Graves' patients than in newly diagnosed ones. Investigators studied peripheral blood only, not thyroid tissue.

HTBI primers from iRepertoire and Arm-PCR of CDR3 regions yielded the TCR beta libraries. TCRdb analysed the multiplex PCR reads with MiXCR anew, one entry per CDR3 protein. The data contain around 420,000 distinct CDR3 sequences, 15% to 18% of them singletons. This clonotype was seen more than once but under ten times. The antigen is unknown. V trimming: 3 bases; J trimming: 4 bases; junction bases outside the gene matches: 8. The V gene's germline CDR1 is DFQATT and CDR2 SNEGSKA (reference sequence). The length of the CDR3 is 14 residues. The time point is: newly diagnosed GD, antithyroid drugs for less than 3 months. RNA from PBMCs was the source of the TCR library.

This chain uses TRBV20-1 with TRBJ1-2; 7 nucleotides agree with TRBD1. The receptor was isolated from a female donor with Graves disease. Specimen: peripheral blood mononuclear cells (PBMCs), collected at new diagnosis, from a patient treated with antithyroid drugs. The CDR3 DNA reads as TGCAGTGCTAGGCCCGCACAGGGGAGCTATGGCTACACCTTC. This gives the protein CSARPAQGSYGYTF.